This TCR beta chain stems from a study of T cell responses to AZD1222 COVID-19 vaccine. Overall study findings and caveats: The reported proportion of spike-specific TCRs targeting unmutated variant regions was nearly half. Regions 160-218 and 743-854 held dominance among vaccine-associated CD4 TCRs, which spanned spike.

Measured with immunoSEQ multiplex PCR; TCRdb has only the in-frame clones, and not every one. The sample has about 120,000 clones; more than 80% are singletons. Unmatched junction bases numbered 8, after V lost 1 base and J lost 3 bases. CDR1 and CDR2 from the germline V gene are KGHSH and LQKENI. This CDR3 has 17 amino acids. Notes on this clone: What it binds is not known.

Specimen: peripheral blood, collected on day 0 of AZD1222 vaccination. This sequence joins TRBV18 and TRBJ2-4; the match to TRBD2 covers 8 bases. The clonotype comes from an adult in good health. The CDR3 bases are TGTGCCAGCTCACCACGTACTAGCGGAGTTTTCAAAAACATTCAGTACTTC. Translated: CASSPRTSGVFKNIQYF.